These 27 T cell receptor beta chains were sequenced from one sample in a study of control samples from healthy donors and cancer patients. The assay was immunoSEQ multiplex PCR, and TCRdb's table has in-frame clones only and misses some. The table records under 65,000 clones, under 95% of them present only once. The specimen sequenced was PBMCs. The receptors come from a man between 25 and 39 years old with colorectal cancer.

This chain connects TRBV5-8 to TRBJ1-5, with D unresolved. CDR3 length: 15 amino acids. Per germline, CDR1 SGHTS and CDR2 YDEGEE. V lost 3 bases, J lost 4 bases, and 14 bases lay in between. The CDR3 is CASSSDPGLNQPQHF. As DNA, the CDR3 is TGTGCCAGCAGCTCCGACCCAGGTTTAAATCAGCCCCAGCATTTT.

The J gene is TRBJ1-2, the V gene TRBV7-9, with TRBD1 identical over 11 bases. The germline gives CDR1 SEHNR, CDR2 FQNEAQ (reference sequence). V shed 8 bases and J 5 bases; nucleotides not matched to a gene: 7. The CDR3 has 14 residues. In nucleotides, the CDR3 is TGTGCCAGCTCTCTCGGACAGGGGGCGTATGGCTACACCTTC. It codes for CASSLGQGAYGYTF.

This chain joins TRBV6-5 and TRBJ1-4; maybe TRBD1 (5 bases). The CDR3 totals 16 residues. CDR1 and CDR2 from the germline V gene are MNHEY and SVGAGI. V lost 0 bases, J lost 1 base, and 9 bases lay in between. The CDR3 DNA reads TGTGCCAGCAGTTACTCCACCCAGGGAACTAATGAAAAACTGTTTTTT. This encodes CASSYSTQGTNEKLFF.

The genes are TRBV2 and TRBJ1-2; D gene uncertain. The V gene lost 1 base and the J gene lost 2 bases, with 8 bases spanning the gap. CDR3 length: 14 amino acids. Looked up from germline, CDR1 is SNHLY and CDR2 is FYNNEI. The CDR3 DNA follows: TGTGCCAGCAGTGAAGGCCACCTAAACTATGGCTACACCTTC. The encoded protein is CASSEGHLNYGYTF.

This clone was observed a single time. The chain recombines TRBV24-1 with TRBJ2-3; D is perhaps TRBD2 (7 bases). This CDR3 contains 17 residues. Germline CDR1 reads KGHDR; CDR2 reads SFDVKD. Trimming shortened V by 4 bases and J by 3 bases, and 19 bases separated the two germline ends. CDR3 sequence: CATSDPLVGGRTDTQYF. The CDR3 DNA sequence: TGTGCCACCAGTGACCCTCTGGTGGGGGGGCGAACAGATACGCAGTATTTT.

This clone rates as medium-sized. The chain is built from TRBV7-9 and TRBJ2-7; D uncertain. V lost 1 base to trimming and J lost 3 bases, with 7 bases between them. The CDR3 spans 13 residues. The germline CDR1 and CDR2 sequences are SEHNR and FQNEAQ (reference sequence). CDR3 in amino acids: CASSLGKNYEQYV. CDR3 DNA sequence: TGTGCCAGCAGCTTAGGGAAGAACTACGAGCAGTACGTC.

This sequence joins TRBV2 and TRBJ2-7; 9 positions match TRBD2. This CDR3 spans 14 amino acids. Trimming cost V 6 bases and J 3 bases; bases outside gene matches: 6. Germline V CDR1 and CDR2: SNHLY, FYNNEI. The CDR3 here is CASSPSGVRYEQYF. The CDR3 nucleotides read TGTGCCAGCAGCCCTAGCGGGGTTCGCTACGAGCAGTACTTC.

The gene calls are TRBV7-9 and TRBJ2-1; tentative D call: TRBD2 (5 bases). Deletions cut 5 bases from V and 6 bases from J, with 23 bases between. Per the germline V gene, CDR1 is SEHNR and CDR2 is FQNEAQ (reference sequence). The CDR3 runs to 17 residues. In nucleotides, the CDR3 is TGTGCCAGCAGCGGGCAGGAGGTCCCCCTCACGGGCAATGAGCAGTTCTTC. As protein: CASSGQEVPLTGNEQFF. The whole variable domain, remainder taken from reference TRBV7-9 and TRBJ2-1, is DTGVSQNPRHKITKRGQNVTFRCDPISEHNRLYWYRQTLGQGPEFLTYFQNEAQLEKSRLLSDRFSAERPKGSFSTLEIQRTEQGDSAMYLCASSGQEVPLTGNEQFFGPGTRLTVL.

This clone was counted a single time. The chain's CDR3 is CASSLAGVYNEQFF. CDR3 in DNA: TGTGCCAGCAGCTTAGCGGGAGTGTACAATGAGCAGTTCTTC. The rearrangement joins TRBV7-9 to TRBJ2-1; D perhaps matches TRBD2 (5 bases). The CDR3 runs to 14 residues. Germline V lookup: CDR1 SEHNR, CDR2 FQNEAQ (reference sequence). Deletions cut 0 bases from V and 4 bases from J, with 7 bases between.

The J gene is TRBJ2-1, the V gene TRBV19, with TRBD1 matching 9 bases. Germline V lookup: CDR1 LNHDA, CDR2 SQIVND (reference sequence). The CDR3 totals 17 residues. J gave up 0 bases and V 4 bases, and 7 bases lay outside the gene matches. CDR3 bases: TGTGCCAGTAGTACCGGGACAGGGATTAGCTCCTACAATGAGCAGTTCTTC. Amino acid sequence: CASSTGTGISSYNEQFF.

The chain uses TRBV6-6 and TRBJ1-2, with D possibly matching TRBD1 (5 bases). Between the trimmed V and J ends, which lost 5 bases and 4 bases, there was a span of 14 bases. CDR1 and CDR2 (germline): MNHNY, SVGAGI (reference sequence). This CDR3 is 14 amino acids long. The CDR3 here is CASSTVTGTYGYTF. The CDR3 region has the DNA TGTGCCAGCAGTACCGTGACTGGGACCTATGGCTACACCTTC.

This chain connects TRBV4-3 to TRBJ1-2, with 9 bases identical to TRBD1. This CDR3 has 16 residues. The V gene's germline CDR1 is LGHNA and CDR2 YSLEER. V gave up 4 bases and J gave up 6 bases; unmatched junction bases: 12. The CDR3 is CASSPDPGQGRNGYTF. The CDR3 bases are TGCGCCAGCAGCCCCGACCCGGGACAGGGAAGGAATGGCTACACCTTC.

This chain links TRBV5-4 with TRBJ1-5, with 7 nucleotides matching TRBD1. The junction had 13 bases not matched to a gene; V was cut back by 2 bases and J by 5 bases. This CDR3 is 17 amino acids long. CDR1 and CDR2 (germline): SGHNT, YYREEE (reference sequence). In nucleotides, the CDR3 is TGTGCCAGCAGCTTAGAACGTGACAGGGAAGTGGATCAGCCCCAGCATTTT. Protein product: CASSLERDREVDQPQHF. Complete variable domain (other parts from reference TRBV5-4 and TRBJ1-5): ETGVTQSPTHLIKTRGQQVTLRCSSQSGHNTVSWYQQALGQGPQFIFQYYREEENGRGNFPPRFSGLQFPNYSSELNVNALELDDSALYLCASSLERDREVDQPQHFGDGTRLSIL.

This chain uses TRBV3-1 (or the pseudogene TRBV3-2) with TRBJ2-4; D is ambiguous. Looked up from germline, CDR1 is LGHDT and CDR2 is YNNKEL (reference sequence). The CDR3 sequence is 16 residues long. Trimming left V 0 bases short and J 1 base short, with 10 bases between. CDR3 bases: TGTGCCAGCAGCCAAGATGTGGGGATGGCCAAAAACATTCAGTACTTC. Translating gives CASSQDVGMAKNIQYF.

This chain joins TRBV30 and TRBJ2-1; D not resolved. The CDR3 covers 13 residues. Germline lookup yields CDR1 GTSNPN and CDR2 SVGIG (reference sequence). V was cut by 2 bases and J by 9 bases, with 14 bases left in between. DNA for the CDR3: TGTGCCTGGAGTAAATCATTCAGCAGTGAGCAGTTCTTC. This sequence encodes CAWSKSFSSEQFF. Using reference TRBV30 and TRBJ2-1 for the parts outside the CDR3, the full variable domain is SQTIHQWPATLVQPVGSPLSLECTVEGTSNPNLYWYRQAAGRGLQLLFYSVGIGQISSEVPQNLSASRPQDRQFILSSKKLLLSDSGFYLCAWSKSFSSEQFFGPGTRLTVL.

The V call is TRBV4-2, the J call TRBJ2-7, with D possibly being TRBD2 (6 bases). V lost 0 bases to trimming and J lost 0 bases, with 9 bases between them. CDR3 length equals 15 residues. CDR1 is LGHNA and CDR2 is YNFKEQ in the germline V gene. The CDR3 DNA reads TGTGCCAGCAGCCAAGAGCAGGGAGGCTCCTACGAGCAGTACTTC. This codes for CASSQEQGGSYEQYF.

J is TRBJ2-2 and V is TRBV19, with D unclear. Per germline, CDR1 LNHDA and CDR2 SQIVND (reference sequence). The ends were cut back, 4 bases at V and 3 bases at J, with 6 bases in the middle. This CDR3 is 13 amino acids long. The CDR3 DNA is TGTGCCAGTAGTAGACCCTACACCGGGGAGCTGTTTTTT. Its protein is CASSRPYTGELFF. Supplemented by reference TRBV19 and TRBJ2-2, the full variable domain reads DGGITQSPKYLFRKEGQNVTLSCEQNLNHDAMYWYRQDPGQGLRLIYYSQIVNDFQKGDIAEGYSVSREKKESFPLTVTSAQKNPTAFYLCASSRPYTGELFFGEGSRLTVL.

V is TRBV11-2 and J is TRBJ1-3; TRBD1 matches at 10 bases. Trimming cost V 4 bases and J 2 bases; bases outside gene matches: 8. There are 17 residues in the CDR3. The germline V gene encodes CDR1 SGHAT and CDR2 FQNNGV. CDR3 sequence: CASSSRTGTGAGNTIYF. In DNA form, the CDR3 reads TGTGCCAGCAGCTCCCGCACCGGGACAGGGGCTGGAAACACCATATATTTT.

CDR3 nucleotides: TGTGCCTGGAGTTTCCCAAGGGGCAGCCTGAGCTCTGGGGCCAACGTCCTGACTTTC. Translated: CAWSFPRGSLSSGANVLTF. The chain is built from TRBV30 and TRBJ2-6, with a possible D match to TRBD1 (5 bases). CDR1 is GTSNPN and CDR2 is SVGIG in the germline V gene (reference sequence). The V and J ends lost 2 bases and 0 bases respectively, with 20 bases between them. This CDR3 spans 19 amino acids.

V gene TRBV28 combines with J gene TRBJ2-1, with D possibly being TRBD2 (6 bases). There are 13 residues in the CDR3. Germline CDR1 is MDHEN and CDR2 is SYDVKM. Trimming took 5 bases from V and 6 from J, leaving 11 bases between them. CDR3 coding DNA: TGTGCCAGCAGTCCCCCCGGGGGCAATGAGCAGTTCTTC. Protein sequence: CASSPPGGNEQFF.

The rearrangement uses TRBV9 and TRBJ2-5; a weak D match, TRBD2 (7 bases). There are 15 residues in the CDR3. The V end lost 2 bases, the J end lost 4 bases, and 15 bases lay between the germline ends. Germline V gives CDR1 SGDLS, CDR2 YYNGEE. CDR3 DNA sequence: TGTGCCAGCAGCGTCACCGGACTAGGGGGAGAGACCCAGTACTTC. Protein sequence: CASSVTGLGGETQYF.

The J gene is TRBJ1-1, the V gene TRBV5-1; 10 nucleotides match TRBD1. Trimming cost V 5 bases and J 4 bases; bases outside gene matches: 8. Germline CDR1 SGHRS, CDR2 YFSETQ. This CDR3 has 15 amino acids. CDR3: CASSSRDRGLTEAFF. CDR3 nucleotides: TGCGCCAGCAGTAGCCGGGACAGGGGACTCACTGAAGCTTTCTTT.

The chain combines TRBV9 with TRBJ1-1; 7 bases map to TRBD1. Trimming removed 2 bases from V and 1 base from J; junction bases left unmatched: 14. The CDR3 loop spans 18 amino acids. The germline CDR1 and CDR2 sequences are SGDLS and YYNGEE. The CDR3 protein is CASSVTGSASGGNTEAFF. CDR3 coding DNA: TGTGCCAGCAGCGTGACAGGGTCGGCTTCTGGGGGGAACACTGAAGCTTTCTTT.

The chain recombines TRBV5-4 with TRBJ1-1; D perhaps matches TRBD1 (6 bases). Looked up from germline, CDR1 is SGHNT and CDR2 is YYREEE (reference sequence). Between the trimmed V and J ends, which lost 4 bases and 6 bases, there was a span of 16 bases. CDR3 length: 14 amino acids. The chain's CDR3 is CASSGRGRNSEAFF. In DNA form, the CDR3 reads TGTGCCAGCAGCGGGAGGGGGAGGAATTCTGAAGCTTTCTTT.

The chain employs TRBV6-5 and TRBJ1-3, with D uncertain. The length of the CDR3 is 13 residues. CDR1 is MNHEY, CDR2 SVGAGI, per germline. Trimming took off 8 bases at V and 4 bases at J, with 12 bases between the two ends. CDR3 sequence reads: CASVPGYGNTIYF. The CDR3 DNA follows: TGTGCCAGCGTTCCGGGGTACGGAAACACCATATATTTT.

CDR3 nucleotide sequence: TGTGCCAGCAGCTTACGCCCGCTTGGGGGCTACAATGAGCAGTTCTTC. Translated, it gives CASSLRPLGGYNEQFF. The gene calls are TRBV5-6 and TRBJ2-1; tentatively, D is TRBD1 or TRBD2 (5 bases each). The CDR3 is made up of 16 amino acids. CDR1 is SGHDT, CDR2 YYEEEE, per germline. V was shortened by 2 bases and J by 3 bases, with 15 bases between the two germline ends.

The chain uses TRBV6-5 and TRBJ2-7; possible D gene TRBD2, 6 bases. Trimming pared 3 bases from V and 6 bases from J, leaving 9 bases between. The germline V gene encodes CDR1 MNHEY and CDR2 SVGAGI. The CDR3 loop spans 12 amino acids. The CDR3 here is CASSYGGIEQYV. CDR3 nucleotide sequence: TGTGCCAGCAGTTATGGAGGGATCGAGCAGTACGTC.